These 5 T cell receptor beta chains were sequenced from one sample in a study of blood T cells in healthy people across ages. Using a J-beta primer mix together with a sample-barcoded 5' primer, a second PCR was run for about 7 to 12 cycles. TCRdb passed the 5' RACE reads through MiXCR, listing each CDR3 protein once. The top ten clones hold 15% of a sample with approximately 700,000 distinct CDR3 sequences, roughly 32% of them seen once. The sequencing input was blood. The receptors were sampled from a woman of 80 years or more in good health.

This clonotype was recorded many times. The V and J genes are TRBV7-8 and TRBJ2-7; D is ambiguous. The CDR3 is made up of 15 amino acids. Germline V gene data show CDR1 as SGHVS and CDR2 as FQNEAQ. Trimming left V 1 base short and J 0 bases short, with 10 bases between. Here the CDR3 reads CASSLGPDFSYEQYF. The CDR3 DNA is TGTGCCAGCAGCTTAGGTCCGGATTTCTCCTACGAGCAGTACTTC.

The J gene is TRBJ2-5, the V gene TRBV6-2 or TRBV6-3; D remains unclear. Trimming pared 2 bases from V and 13 bases from J, leaving 11 bases between. CDR3 length: 11 residues. The germline V gene encodes CDR1 MNHEY and CDR2 SVGEGT. The CDR3 is CASSYMGSTYF. In DNA form, the CDR3 reads TGTGCCAGCAGTTACATGGGGTCGACGTACTTC.

This rearrangement joins TRBV7-6 to TRBJ2-7; 9 bases line up with TRBD2. The ends lost 5 bases at V and 2 bases at J; junction bases unmatched: 7. This CDR3 is built from 15 residues. CDR1 SGHVS and CDR2 FNYEAQ come from the germline V gene. The CDR3: CASSLGTSFAYEQYF. CDR3 nucleotide sequence: TGTGCCAGCAGCCTAGGGACTAGCTTTGCCTACGAGCAGTACTTC. The whole variable domain, remainder taken from reference TRBV7-6 and TRBJ2-7, is GAGVSQSPRYKVTKRGQDVALRCDPISGHVSLYWYRQALGQGPEFLTYFNYEAQQDKSGLPNDRFSAERPEGSISTLTIQRTEQRDSAMYRCASSLGTSFAYEQYFGPGTRLTVT.

This clonotype has more than one count but fewer than ten. The chain uses TRBV6-1 and TRBJ1-1; D remains ambiguous. Germline lookup yields CDR1 MNHNS and CDR2 SASEGT. V dropped 7 bases and J dropped 0 bases, with 12 bases sitting between them. CDR3 length: 14 residues. The CDR3 bases are TGTGCCAGCACAGGACCAATAATGAACACTGAAGCTTTCTTT. Protein product: CASTGPIMNTEAFF.

This clonotype has more than one count but fewer than ten. The V and J genes are TRBV20-1 and TRBJ1-1; 7 bases match TRBD1. The CDR3 is made up of 13 amino acids. The V gene's germline CDR1 is DFQATT and CDR2 SNEGSKA (reference sequence). V dropped 5 bases and J dropped 11; count of bases not matched to a gene: 14. CDR3 residues: CSAGITGVVGAFF. For the CDR3, the DNA is TGCAGTGCTGGAATCACAGGGGTGGTGGGGGCTTTCTTT.